Below are 25 T cell receptor beta chains sequenced from a single sample in a study of blood T cell repertoires in COVID-19. Sequencing used immunoSEQ multiplex PCR; TCRdb keeps in-frame clones, though not all of them. The table lists tens of thousands of clones, 75% to 90% of them singletons. Sample: peripheral blood. Source of these receptors: a man aged 60 to 69 with active COVID-19.

The V call is TRBV6-2 or TRBV6-3, the J call TRBJ2-1; D might be TRBD1 (6 bases). CDR3 length: 12 amino acids. The V gene lost 6 bases and the J gene lost 10 bases, with 13 bases spanning the gap. The germline V gene has CDR1 MNHEY and CDR2 SVGEGT. For the CDR3, the DNA is TGTGCCAGCAGCAAACAGGGCGAGGAGCAGTTCTTC. As protein: CASSKQGEEQFF.

J is TRBJ2-3 and V is TRBV27, with TRBD2 matching 12 bases. The CDR3 runs to 16 residues. The trim removed 0 bases at V and 5 bases at J, leaving 3 bases unmatched. The germline V gene encodes CDR1 MNHEY and CDR2 SMNVEV (reference sequence). The CDR3 DNA reads as TGTGCCAGCAGTTTATCCCTGGGACTAGCGGGAGATACGCAGTATTTT. It specifies CASSLSLGLAGDTQYF.

The table lists this clone with a count of one. V is TRBV5-4 and J is TRBJ2-5; 10 bases map to TRBD2. The CDR3 is 16 residues long. J lost 0 bases, V lost 2 bases, and 4 bases had no gene match. CDR1 SGHNT and CDR2 YYREEE come from the germline V gene (reference sequence). The CDR3 DNA is TGTGCCAGCAGCTTCCCTAGCGGGAGAGACCAAGAGACCCAGTACTTC. This codes for CASSFPSGRDQETQYF.

The chain joins TRBV6-5 to TRBJ2-7; D is unclear. Germline V CDR1 and CDR2: MNHEY, SVGAGI. The V gene lost 8 bases and the J gene lost 1 base, with 12 bases spanning the gap. The CDR3 spans 13 residues. As DNA, the CDR3 is TGTGCCAGCGTCCGGTCTTCATCCTACGAGCAGTACTTC. It specifies CASVRSSSYEQYF.

The genes are TRBV7-2 and TRBJ2-1; 8 nucleotides align to TRBD2. Germline trimming cut 2 bases from V and 3 bases from J; bases unmatched to any gene: 3. This CDR3 spans 15 amino acids. Per germline, CDR1 SGHTA and CDR2 FQGNSA. The DNA for the CDR3 is TGTGCCAGCAGCTTACTAGCGGGCAACTACAATGAGCAGTTCTTC. It codes for CASSLLAGNYNEQFF.

The V gene is TRBV7-9, the J gene TRBJ1-4, with 11 positions matching TRBD1. Looked up from germline, CDR1 is SEHNR and CDR2 is FQNEAQ (reference sequence). The CDR3 loop spans 18 amino acids. Losses at the gene ends were 4 bases for V and 5 bases for J; bases not matched to a gene: 12. The CDR3, as DNA: TGTGCCAGCAGCTCCGGTGGGACAGGGGGTATTCAAAATGAAAAACTGTTTTTT. It encodes CASSSGGTGGIQNEKLFF. The whole variable domain, remainder taken from reference TRBV7-9 and TRBJ1-4, is DTGVSQNPRHKITKRGQNVTFRCDPISEHNRLYWYRQTLGQGPEFLTYFQNEAQLEKSRLLSDRFSAERPKGSFSTLEIQRTEQGDSAMYLCASSSGGTGGIQNEKLFFGSGTQLSVL.

The chain couples TRBV4-1 to TRBJ1-4; D call uncertain. Trimming removed 1 base from V and 3 bases from J, with 12 bases in between. The CDR3 is 16 residues long. Germline V lookup: CDR1 MGHRA, CDR2 YSYEKL. Here the CDR3 DNA reads TGCGCCAGCAGCCAAGGGGAGACCGGGGCTAATGAAAAACTGTTTTTT. Protein sequence: CASSQGETGANEKLFF.

The chain uses TRBV6-5 and TRBJ1-5; perhaps TRBD1 as D (5 bases). Germline V gene sequence: CDR1 MNHEY, CDR2 SVGAGI. The germline V and J ends were trimmed by 6 bases and 9 bases, with 15 bases remaining between them. The CDR3 has 13 amino acids. Here the CDR3 reads CASRMTQDLPQHF. The CDR3 DNA reads TGTGCCAGCAGGATGACACAGGACCTGCCCCAGCATTTT.

The chain links TRBV9 to TRBJ2-2, with TRBD2 as a possible D gene (5 bases). The CDR3 is 13 residues long. Germline assignment: CDR1 SGDLS and CDR2 YYNGEE. V dropped 2 bases and J dropped 7 bases, with 9 bases sitting between them. The chain's CDR3 is CASSVRGGGELFF. CDR3 bases: TGTGCCAGCAGCGTCCGTGGAGGCGGGGAGCTGTTTTTT.

The J gene is TRBJ2-2, the V gene TRBV19; the D is unclear. Deletions cut 8 bases from V and 0 bases from J, with 16 bases between. The CDR3 spans 16 residues. CDR1 and CDR2 from the germline V gene are LNHDA and SQIVND (reference sequence). The CDR3 region has the DNA TGTGCCAGTCGATTTCGCGACAACGCGAACACCGGGGAGCTGTTTTTT. The encoded protein is CASRFRDNANTGELFF.

This sequence joins TRBV7-2 and TRBJ1-2, with 7 bases that match TRBD1. Germline CDR1 reads SGHTA; CDR2 reads FQGNSA. There are 14 residues in the CDR3. Trimming cost V 4 bases and J 3 bases; bases outside gene matches: 5. CDR3 amino acids: CASSSYRGDYGYTF. CDR3 sequence (DNA): TGTGCCAGCAGCTCCTACAGGGGTGACTATGGCTACACCTTC. Together with reference TRBV7-2 and TRBJ1-2, the CDR3 gives the full variable domain: GAGVSQSPSNKVTEKGKDVELRCDPISGHTALYWYRQSLGQGLEFLIYFQGNSAPDKSGLPSDRFSAERTGGSVSTLTIQRTQQEDSAVYLCASSSYRGDYGYTFGSGTRLTVV.

Concerning this clone itself: Other DNA sequences in this sample translate to the same CDR3. The genes are TRBV3-1 (or the pseudogene TRBV3-2) and TRBJ2-1, with 11 bases identical to TRBD1. After removal of 3 bases from V and 7 bases from J, the junction contained 2 bases not matched to a gene. The CDR3 totals 14 residues. From germline, CDR1 is LGHDT and CDR2 YNNKEL (reference sequence). In DNA form, the CDR3 reads TGTGCCAGCAGCCATGGACAGGGGGCGAATGAGCAGTTCTTC. This translates into CASSHGQGANEQFF.

V is TRBV4-1 and J is TRBJ1-2, with TRBD1 matching over 10 bases. This CDR3 spans 18 amino acids. The J segment lost 4 bases and the V segment lost 0 bases, leaving 11 bases of the junction unmatched. Germline-derived CDR1 and CDR2 are MGHRA and YSYEKL. Written as DNA, the CDR3 is TGCGCCAGCAGCCAAGATTGGGGTGGGACAGGGGACGGCTATGGCTACACCTTC. Amino acids: CASSQDWGGTGDGYGYTF.

This chain connects TRBV11-2 to TRBJ2-1, with TRBD2 matching 8 bases. CDR3 length: 16 residues. V shed 2 bases, J shed 0 bases, and the junction held 3 bases outside the gene matches. Germline V gene data show CDR1 as SGHAT and CDR2 as FQNNGV. The CDR3: CASSLPSGGSYNEQFF. The CDR3 DNA follows: TGTGCCAGCAGCTTACCCAGCGGGGGCTCCTACAATGAGCAGTTCTTC.

This clone was observed a few times. The genes are TRBV7-3 and TRBJ2-2, with a weak D call TRBD1 (6 bases). Trimming removed 5 bases at V and 1 base at J, with 8 bases between. CDR1 and CDR2 (germline): SGHTA, FQGTGA. This CDR3 contains 14 residues. CDR3 protein: CASSPDRNTGELFF. CDR3 coding DNA: TGTGCCAGCAGCCCGGACAGGAACACCGGGGAGCTGTTTTTT.

The chain recombines TRBV7-8 with TRBJ2-7; 12 nucleotides line up with TRBD2. Germline lookup yields CDR1 SGHVS and CDR2 FQNEAQ. This CDR3 is 12 amino acids long. The V gene end was trimmed by 8 bases and the J gene end by 5 bases; junction bases not matched to a gene: 1. CDR3 residues: CASRTSGNEQYF. CDR3 nucleotide sequence: TGTGCCAGCCGGACTAGCGGGAACGAGCAGTACTTC. The entire variable domain, with the rest obtained from reference TRBV7-8 and TRBJ2-7, is as follows: GAGVSQSPRYKVAKRGQDVALRCDPISGHVSLFWYQQALGQGPEFLTYFQNEAQLDKSGLPSDRFFAERPEGSVSTLKIQRTQQEDSAVYLCASRTSGNEQYFGPGTRLTVT.

This chain connects TRBV5-6 to TRBJ1-1; no reliable D call. Trimming removed 0 bases at V and 7 bases at J, with 4 bases between. There are 11 residues in the CDR3. Germline assignment: CDR1 SGHDT and CDR2 YYEEEE. The CDR3 nucleotides are TGTGCCAGCAGCTTGGAGCATGAAGCTTTCTTT. This gives the protein CASSLEHEAFF.

A note on this clone: The identical CDR3 is also encoded by other nucleotide sequences in the sample. V and J are TRBV6-5 and TRBJ1-6; D perhaps matches TRBD1 (5 bases). CDR3 length equals 15 residues. Germline CDR1 and CDR2: MNHEY and SVGAGI. V dropped 10 bases and J dropped 14 bases, with 27 bases sitting between them. The CDR3, as DNA: TGTGCCACCGCGCAGACTGGGGCCCTGAATGGGGCCCTCCACTTT. Translated: CATAQTGALNGALHF.

The chain couples TRBV5-1 to TRBJ2-3; possible D gene TRBD2, 6 bases. The CDR3 covers 14 residues. The ends were cut back, 7 bases at V and 8 bases at J, with 20 bases in the middle. Germline V gene lookup returns CDR1 SGHRS and CDR2 YFSETQ. The CDR3 DNA follows: TGCGCCAGCCGTCCTACGGGGGAGGCGGGTACGCAGTATTTT. Encoded protein: CASRPTGEAGTQYF.

The chain combines TRBV6-4 with TRBJ2-7, with 7 bases lining up with TRBD1. This CDR3 has 15 residues. The germline CDR1 and CDR2 sequences are MRHNA and SNTAGT. Losses at the gene ends were 5 bases for V and 4 bases for J; bases not matched to a gene: 11. CDR3 nucleotide sequence: TGTGCCAGCAGTTCCGATCAGGGGGAACGGTACGAGCAGTACTTC. Amino acid sequence: CASSSDQGERYEQYF.

The genes are TRBV4-3 and TRBJ2-1; TRBD2 is a possible D gene (5 bases). V lost 4 bases and J lost 8, with 18 bases in between. The CDR3 length is 15 residues. The germline V gene has CDR1 LGHNA and CDR2 YSLEER. CDR3 DNA sequence: TGCGCCAGCAGCCTAAGCGGCCTAACCCCCGATGAGCAGTTCTTC. The encoded protein is CASSLSGLTPDEQFF.

In its sample, this clone was seen a few times. V usage is TRBV6-2 or TRBV6-3 and J usage is TRBJ2-1; D is perhaps TRBD1 (5 bases). Per germline, CDR1 MNHEY and CDR2 SVGEGT. The CDR3 is made up of 14 amino acids. The germline V and J ends were trimmed by 1 base and 3 bases, with 7 bases remaining between them. Here the CDR3 DNA reads TGTGCCAGCAGTTACTTGACAGACTACAATGAGCAGTTCTTC. As protein: CASSYLTDYNEQFF.

The gene calls are TRBV5-5 and TRBJ1-3, with D perhaps matching TRBD1 (6 bases). V was shortened by 0 bases and J by 5 bases, with 12 bases between the two germline ends. CDR3 size: 15 residues. Germline CDR1 SGHKS, CDR2 YYEKEE (reference sequence). In nucleotides, the CDR3 is TGTGCCAGCAGCTTGGCTTTGGACAGCAGAAACACCATATATTTT. It yields the protein CASSLALDSRNTIYF.

The chain employs TRBV18 and TRBJ1-6; a weak D match, TRBD1 (5 bases). The CDR3 extends over 15 amino acids. Germline CDR1 is KGHSH and CDR2 is LQKENI. V lost 3 bases and J 5 bases, leaving 11 bases between the germline ends. In DNA form, the CDR3 reads TGTGCCAGCTCACCTGGCAGGGTGGATAATTCACCCCTCCACTTT. Translated: CASSPGRVDNSPLHF.

The chain links TRBV11-2 to TRBJ2-7, with TRBD2 matching 7 bases. Germline V gene lookup returns CDR1 SGHAT and CDR2 FQNNGV. Trimming cost V 6 bases and J 6 bases; bases outside gene matches: 5. The CDR3 runs to 12 residues. CDR3 DNA: TGTGCCAGCAGGGGGAGGGGTCGCGAGCAGTACTTC. Translated, it gives CASRGRGREQYF. Drawing the rest from reference TRBV11-2 and TRBJ2-7, the complete variable domain is EAGVAQSPRYKIIEKRQSVAFWCNPISGHATLYWYQQILGQGPKLLIQFQNNGVVDDSQLPKDRFSAERLKGVDSTLKIQPAKLEDSAVYLCASRGRGREQYFGPGTRLTVT.